This T cell receptor (beta chain) was retrieved from a study of cytomegalovirus exposure and HLA in healthy donors. About this clone itself: The target antigen is unknown.

Findings and limits, study-wide: Some TCR beta chains (roughly 150 of them) were listed as cytomegalovirus-associated. Researchers reported in a later analysis that common viral pathogens appeared linked to several top clusters. Data from an earlier analysis indicated that most TCR beta V segments were productive either about 90% or about 30% of the time.

Per the germline V gene, CDR1 is MNHEY and CDR2 is SMNVEV (reference sequence). The CDR3 is 14 amino acids. V lost 3 bases, J lost 6 bases, and 15 bases lay in between. Primers included in the PCR were 60 Vbeta and 13 Jbeta primers. Assay: immunoSEQ multiplex PCR; the TCRdb copy retains only in-frame clones and omits some. The sample holds about 190,000 clones, 65% to 85% seen once. The sample consisted of PBMCs. This chain links TRBV27 with TRBJ2-7; D is perhaps TRBD1 (6 bases). This clonotype was sampled from a woman aged 30 to 39 in good health and CMV-seropositive. The CDR3 reads CASSLGRGGFEQYF. The CDR3 DNA follows: TGTGCCAGCAGTTTGGGCAGGGGTGGATTCGAGCAGTACTTC.